The text below deals with one T cell receptor (beta chain). This sample was included in a study of graft-versus-host responses after intestinal transplantation. Produced via immunoSEQ multiplex PCR; TCRdb's table is partial and in-frame only. Of under 100,000 clones in the sample, 75% to 95% were seen once. The CDR3 is 15 residues long. V lost 2 bases to trimming and J lost 7 bases; unmatched junction nucleotides: 8. Germline V lookup: CDR1 SGHNT, CDR2 YYREEE (reference sequence). The sample in question was PBMCs, obtained just under 460 days after intestinal transplant. This sequence joins TRBV5-4 and TRBJ1-2; 10 nucleotides match TRBD1. The source of this sequence is a human patient who received an intestinal transplant, so some T cells may come from the graft donor. Here the CDR3 DNA reads TGTGCCAGCAGCTTTTCCGGGACAGGGGCCCTTGGCTACACCTTC. Its translation is CASSFSGTGALGYTF.